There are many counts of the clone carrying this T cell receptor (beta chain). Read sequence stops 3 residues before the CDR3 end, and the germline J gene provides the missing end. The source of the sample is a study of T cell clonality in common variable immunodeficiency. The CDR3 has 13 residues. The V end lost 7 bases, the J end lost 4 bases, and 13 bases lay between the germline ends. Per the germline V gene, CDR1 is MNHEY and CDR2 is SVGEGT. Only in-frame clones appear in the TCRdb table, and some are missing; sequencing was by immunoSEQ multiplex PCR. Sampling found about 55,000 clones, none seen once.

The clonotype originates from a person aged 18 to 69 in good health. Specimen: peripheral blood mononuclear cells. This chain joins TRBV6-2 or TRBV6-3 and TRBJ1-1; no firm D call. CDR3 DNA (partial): TGTGCCAGCACCCTTCAGGAAGCCACTGAA. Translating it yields CASTLQEATE. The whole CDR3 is CASTLQEATEAFF.